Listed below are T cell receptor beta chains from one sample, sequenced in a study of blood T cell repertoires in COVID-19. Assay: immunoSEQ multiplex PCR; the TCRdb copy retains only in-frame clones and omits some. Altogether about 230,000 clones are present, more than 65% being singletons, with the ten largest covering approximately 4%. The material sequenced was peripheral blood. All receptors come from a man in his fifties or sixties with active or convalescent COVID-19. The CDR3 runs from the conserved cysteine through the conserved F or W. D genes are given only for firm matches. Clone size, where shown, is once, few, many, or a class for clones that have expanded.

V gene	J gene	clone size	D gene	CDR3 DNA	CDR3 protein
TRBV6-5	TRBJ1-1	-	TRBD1	TGTGCCAGTGAGGGGGCGCGGGGCACTGAAGCTTTCTTT	CASEGARGTEAFF
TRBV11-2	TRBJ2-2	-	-	TGTGCCAGCAGCCCATATACAGAAAACACCGGGGAGCTGTTTTTT	CASSPYTENTGELFF
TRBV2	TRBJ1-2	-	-	TGTGCCAGCAGTCTAAGACAGCCGGGGGACTATGGTTACACCTTC	CASSLRQPGDYGYTF
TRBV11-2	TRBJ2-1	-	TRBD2	TGTGCCAGCAGCTTAGAGGTAGCGGGGGGGCAGGAGCAGTTCTTC	CASSLEVAGGQEQFF
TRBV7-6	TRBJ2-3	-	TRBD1	TGTGCCAGCAGCTTAGGGACAGGGGGTAAGACAGATACGCAGTATTTT	CASSLGTGGKTDTQYF
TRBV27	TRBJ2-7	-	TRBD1	TGTGCCAGCAGTGGGGGGACAGGCCGGGTCTACGAGCAGTACTTC	CASSGGTGRVYEQYF
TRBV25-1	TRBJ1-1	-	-	TGTGCCAGCAGTCGGGGGGGGTACACTGAAGCTTTCTTT	CASSRGGYTEAFF
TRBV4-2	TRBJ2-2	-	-	TGTGCCAGCAGCCAAGGCGACTCAATCACCTTCGGGGAGCTGTTTTTT	CASSQGDSITFGELFF
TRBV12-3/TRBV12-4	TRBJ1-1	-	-	TGTGCCAGCAGTCTCGGGACACCGGCTTTCTTT	CASSLGTPAFF
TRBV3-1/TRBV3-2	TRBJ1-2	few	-	TGTGCCAGCAGCCTTCGATCGGTTGAAGCTAACTATGGCTACACCTTC	CASSLRSVEANYGYTF
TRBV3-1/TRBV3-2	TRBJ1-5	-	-	TGTGCCAGCAGCCCAGGGCGCAATCAGCCCCAGCATTTT	CASSPGRNQPQHF
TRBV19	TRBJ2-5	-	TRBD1	TGTGCCAGTAGTATCAGGGGGCGAGGAGAGACCCAGTACTTC	CASSIRGRGETQYF
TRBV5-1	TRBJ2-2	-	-	TGCGCCAGCAGCTTGGGGCAGGCTTTAAACACCGGGGAGCTGTTTTTT	CASSLGQALNTGELFF
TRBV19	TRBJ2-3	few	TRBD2	TGTGCCAGTAGTAGTACGCGCGGGGGGGCCGCAGATACGCAGTATTTT	CASSSTRGGAADTQYF
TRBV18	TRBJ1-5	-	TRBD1	TGTGCCAGCTCTCTTGGGACAGGGAATATGCAGCCCCAGCATTTT	CASSLGTGNMQPQHF
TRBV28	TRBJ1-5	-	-	TGTGCCAGCAGTACATCACACGGCTCGGGGCCCCAGCATTTT	CASSTSHGSGPQHF
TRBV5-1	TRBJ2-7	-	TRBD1	TGCGCCAGCAGCTTGGAGCAGGGGGTCGAGCAGTACTTC	CASSLEQGVEQYF
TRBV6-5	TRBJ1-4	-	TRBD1	TGTGCCAGCAGGCGACAGGGTCTTAATGAAAAACTGTTTTTT	CASRRQGLNEKLFF
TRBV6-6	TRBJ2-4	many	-	TGTGCCAGCACCGAATCCTGGGCAGCCAAAAACATTCAGTACTTC	CASTESWAAKNIQYF
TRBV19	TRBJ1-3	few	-	TGCAGGGGCAAAATCGCTGGAAACACCATATATTTT	CRGKIAGNTIYF
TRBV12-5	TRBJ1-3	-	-	TGTGCTAGTGCCCTGGGAGGGGGGACTGGAAACACCATATATTTT	CASALGGGTGNTIYF
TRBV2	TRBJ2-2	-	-	TGTGCCAGCAGCGAAGGAGGAGGTAACACCGGGGAGCTGTTTTTT	CASSEGGGNTGELFF
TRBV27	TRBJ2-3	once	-	TGTGCCAGCAGTCCCTCCAGGGATACGCAGTATTTT	CASSPSRDTQYF
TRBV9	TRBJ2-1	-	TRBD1	TGTGCCAGCAGCGTAGAGGTGGTCGGTGGGACAGGGTTTAACAATGAGCAGTTCTTC	CASSVEVVGGTGFNNEQFF
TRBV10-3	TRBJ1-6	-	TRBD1	TGTGCCACCGCGGGGGACAGGAGAAATTCACCCCTCCACTTT	CATAGDRRNSPLHF
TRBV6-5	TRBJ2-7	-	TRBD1	TGTGCCAGCAGGGACAGGGAACCCTACGAGCAGTACTTC	CASRDREPYEQYF